The 21 T cell receptor beta chains below were found in one sample sequenced in a study of early T cells in non-severe SARS-CoV-2 infection. TCRdb re-derived calls from the 5' RACE reads in MiXCR, one entry per CDR3 protein. The sample lists just over 80,000 distinct CDR3 sequences, about 13% occurring once. Sequencing was performed on whole blood. These receptors all stem from an adult who was a healthcare worker with PCR-confirmed SARS-CoV-2 infection or an uninfected control (not recorded which).

As regards this clonotype: The junction differs from germline at one of its ends, possibly a read error. The chain joins TRBV7-7 to TRBJ2-3; TRBD2 might be the D (5 bases). Per the germline V gene, CDR1 is SSHAT and CDR2 is FNYEAQ (reference sequence). This CDR3 region has 15 residues. DNA for the CDR3: TGTGCTAGCAGCTTAGGTGTCTACGGGGCAGATACGCAGTATTTT. Protein sequence: CASSLGVYGADTQYF. Drawing the rest from reference TRBV7-7 and TRBJ2-3, the complete variable domain is GAGVSQSPRYKVTKRGQDVTLRCDPISSHATLYWYQQALGQGPEFLTYFNYEAQPDKSGLPSDRFSAERPEGSISTLTIQRTEQRDSAMYRCASSLGVYGADTQYFGPGTRLTVL.

This clonotype occurred a few times. J is TRBJ2-3 and V is TRBV7-6, with 10 bases that match TRBD2. The CDR3 extends over 15 amino acids. J was trimmed by 3 bases and V by 2 bases; bases with no gene match: 2. Germline loops: CDR1 SGHVS, CDR2 FNYEAQ. CDR3 nucleotide sequence: TGTGCCAGCAGCTTACCGGGACTAGCGACAGATACGCAGTATTTT. Translated, it gives CASSLPGLATDTQYF.

The chain is built from TRBV6-6 and TRBJ1-1; 9 bases agree with TRBD1. The V and J ends lost 2 bases and 2 bases, in that order; junction bases with no gene match: 6. CDR1 and CDR2 (germline): MNHNY, SVGAGI (reference sequence). This CDR3 comprises 16 residues. The DNA of the CDR3 is TGTGCCAGCAGTTACGGACAGGGGATTGGTAACACTGAAGCTTTCTTT. This translates into CASSYGQGIGNTEAFF.

This clonotype was observed at least ten times. The chain has TRBV12-3 or TRBV12-4 and TRBJ1-1; D uncertain. The CDR3 runs to 13 residues. The V end lost 1 base, the J end lost 7 bases, and 10 bases lay between the germline ends. In nucleotides, the CDR3 is TGTGCCAGCAGTTTAGTTACGGAAAATGAAGCTTTCTTT. It encodes CASSLVTENEAFF.

This clonotype showed up many times. The CDR3 is CASSGSRGLGGDTQYF. CDR3 in DNA: TGTGCCAGCAGCGGGAGCAGGGGGCTCGGCGGGGATACGCAGTATTTT. The V and J genes are TRBV11-2 and TRBJ2-3, with 8 nucleotides matching TRBD1. V shed 5 bases and J 6 bases; nucleotides not matched to a gene: 13. Germline V CDR1 and CDR2: SGHAT, FQNNGV. The CDR3 sequence is 16 residues long.

This clonotype has ten or more counts. V gene TRBV7-6 combines with J gene TRBJ2-2; D is perhaps TRBD2 (6 bases). Trimming removed 0 bases at V and 4 bases at J, with 6 bases between. Looked up from germline, CDR1 is SGHVS and CDR2 is FNYEAQ. The CDR3 contains 14 residues. DNA for the CDR3: TGTGCCAGCAGCTTAGCGGGGGGCACCGGGGAGCTGTTTTTT. Amino acids: CASSLAGGTGELFF.

This clonotype was observed at least ten times. The J gene is TRBJ2-3, the V gene TRBV20-1, with 8 bases fitting TRBD2. From germline, CDR1 is DFQATT and CDR2 SNEGSKA (reference sequence). The trim removed 4 bases at V and 4 bases at J, leaving 7 bases unmatched. The CDR3 is 14 amino acids. The CDR3 sequence: CSATRAGGADTQYF. CDR3 sequence (DNA): TGCAGTGCTACCAGGGCGGGGGGCGCAGATACGCAGTATTTT.

This chain uses TRBV14 with TRBJ2-2; 9 bases are a match to TRBD1. After removal of 2 bases from V and 5 bases from J, the junction contained 6 bases not matched to a gene. The CDR3 runs 16 residues. Germline V CDR1 and CDR2: SGHDN, FVKESK. The CDR3 spells CASSQPRQGGTGELFF. The CDR3 DNA sequence: TGTGCCAGCAGCCAACCTCGACAGGGGGGGACCGGGGAGCTGTTTTTT.

The rearrangement links TRBV3-1 to TRBJ1-1; 7 positions match TRBD1. The V segment lost 4 bases and the J segment 10 bases; nucleotides outside the gene matches: 6. The CDR3 contains 12 residues. Germline V gives CDR1 LGHDT, CDR2 YNNKEL (reference sequence). The CDR3 is CASSPRTGGAFF. In DNA, the CDR3 is TGTGCCAGCAGCCCCCGGACAGGTGGAGCTTTCTTT.

This clonotype was observed at least ten times. The chain joins TRBV7-8 to TRBJ2-7; perhaps TRBD1 as D (6 bases). The germline V and J ends were trimmed by 0 bases and 9 bases, with 18 bases remaining between them. The CDR3 extends over 15 amino acids. Germline lookup yields CDR1 SGHVS and CDR2 FQNEAQ. This CDR3 is CASSLAGAIIPTQYF. The CDR3, as DNA: TGTGCCAGCAGCTTAGCGGGGGCTATCATCCCCACGCAGTACTTC. Using reference TRBV7-8 and TRBJ2-7 for the parts outside the CDR3, the full variable domain is GAGVSQSPRYKVAKRGQDVALRCDPISGHVSLFWYQQALGQGPEFLTYFQNEAQLDKSGLPSDRFFAERPEGSVSTLKIQRTQQEDSAVYLCASSLAGAIIPTQYFGPGTRLTVT.

Many counts were recorded for this clonotype. This sequence joins TRBV20-1 and TRBJ2-1, with a weak D call TRBD2 (5 bases). V lost 4 bases to trimming and J lost 5 bases, with 12 bases between them. CDR1 and CDR2 from the germline V gene are DFQATT and SNEGSKA (reference sequence). The CDR3 consists of 13 residues. The CDR3 loop is CSATSFGDNEQFF. CDR3 sequence (DNA): TGCAGTGCTACCTCCTTCGGGGACAATGAGCAGTTCTTC.

This clonotype was detected a few times. The genes are TRBV15 and TRBJ1-3, with D uncertain. In germline, CDR1 is LNHNV, CDR2 YYDKDF (reference sequence). V shed 0 bases and J shed 0 bases, with 12 bases lying between them. The CDR3 totals 17 residues. CDR3 bases: TGTGCCACCAGCAGAGATTTTTGGTCGAGCTCTGGAAACACCATATATTTT. This encodes CATSRDFWSSSGNTIYF. Looking up the rest from reference TRBV15 and TRBJ1-3 gives the full variable domain: DAMVIQNPRYQVTQFGKPVTLSCSQTLNHNVMYWYQQKSSQAPKLLFHYYDKDFNNEADTPDNFQSRRPNTSFCFLDIRSPGLGDTAMYLCATSRDFWSSSGNTIYFGEGSWLTVV.

The genes are TRBV30 and TRBJ1-2; D is perhaps TRBD1 (6 bases). The V and J ends lost 6 bases and 1 base respectively, with 15 bases between them. CDR3 length equals 14 residues. The V gene's germline CDR1 is GTSNPN and CDR2 SVGIG (reference sequence). This CDR3 reads CACPGGRGNYGYTF. The CDR3 nucleotides read TGTGCCTGCCCTGGGGGCAGGGGTAACTATGGCTACACCTTC.

The sample holds many counts of this clonotype. The chain uses TRBV3-1 and TRBJ2-3; 7 bases align to TRBD2. The CDR3 extends over 17 amino acids. The V and J ends lost 1 base and 1 base, in that order; junction bases with no gene match: 8. Germline V gene data show CDR1 as LGHDT and CDR2 as YNNKEL (reference sequence). The chain's CDR3 is CASSQGSLTSGTDTQYF. CDR3 DNA: TGTGCCAGCAGCCAAGGCTCCCTCACTAGCGGCACAGATACGCAGTATTTT.

V usage is TRBV20-1 and J usage is TRBJ2-3; the D gene is possibly TRBD2 (5 bases). CDR1 and CDR2 (germline): DFQATT, SNEGSKA (reference sequence). The ends were cut back, 1 base at V and 0 bases at J, with 8 bases in the middle. This CDR3 is 14 amino acids long. The CDR3 loop is CSARVDWSTDTQYF. DNA of the CDR3: TGCAGTGCTAGAGTGGACTGGAGCACAGATACGCAGTATTTT.

This CDR3 is CASSPRGVSSYEQYF. CDR3 in DNA: TGTGCCAGCTCGCCGCGGGGGGTGAGCTCCTACGAGCAGTACTTC. The V call is TRBV18, the J call TRBJ2-7, with TRBD2 matching 8 bases. The CDR3 is 15 amino acids. Unmatched junction bases numbered 7, after V lost 6 bases and J lost 0 bases. CDR1 and CDR2 from the germline V gene are KGHSH and LQKENI. Together with reference TRBV18 and TRBJ2-7, the CDR3 gives the full variable domain: NAGVMQNPRHLVRRRGQEARLRCSPMKGHSHVYWYRQLPEEGLKFMVYLQKENIIDESGMPKERFSAEFPKEGPSILRIQQVVRGDSAAYFCASSPRGVSSYEQYFGPGTRLTVT.

This clonotype was picked up a small number of times. The V call is TRBV7-6, the J call TRBJ2-1; D is uncertain. The CDR3 runs 16 residues. Between the trimmed V and J ends, which lost 0 bases and 3 bases, there was a span of 12 bases. Germline CDR1 reads SGHVS; CDR2 reads FNYEAQ. CDR3 sequence (DNA): TGTGCCAGCAGCTTAGCATTCCGGAGCCGCTACAATGAGCAGTTCTTC. Amino acids: CASSLAFRSRYNEQFF.

This clonotype was counted at least ten times. The CDR3 nucleotides are TGCGCCAGCAGCCAAGCTCGTCGGCAGACCTACGAGCAGTACTTC. As protein: CASSQARRQTYEQYF. The chain links TRBV4-3 to TRBJ2-7, with unresolved D. Germline CDR1 is LGHNA and CDR2 is YSLEER. The CDR3 has 15 residues. V lost 1 base and J 2 bases, leaving 12 bases between the germline ends.

The chain joins TRBV29-1 to TRBJ2-7, with TRBD1 matching over 8 bases. CDR3 length equals 16 residues. Germline V gene lookup returns CDR1 SQVTM and CDR2 ANQGSEA. Trimming removed 4 bases from V and 3 bases from J; junction bases left unmatched: 14. CDR3 protein: CSVGGRGLNPNYEQYF. Here the CDR3 DNA reads TGCAGCGTTGGAGGCAGGGGGCTAAACCCAAACTACGAGCAGTACTTC.

This clonotype was recorded at least ten times. The chain employs TRBV5-5 and TRBJ2-3; D remains ambiguous. Trimming stripped 1 base from V and 0 bases from J, with 9 bases between. CDR3 size: 15 residues. Germline values: CDR1 SGHKS, CDR2 YYEKEE (reference sequence). The CDR3 region has the DNA TGTGCCAGCAGCTTGCAAGATTATAGCACAGATACGCAGTATTTT. Translation: CASSLQDYSTDTQYF.

This clonotype was counted many times. This sequence joins TRBV7-8 and TRBJ2-5; 9 bases are shared with TRBD1. The germline CDR1 and CDR2 sequences are SGHVS and FQNEAQ. Losses at the gene ends were 5 bases for V and 2 bases for J; bases not matched to a gene: 6. The length of the CDR3 is 15 residues. The CDR3 sequence: CASSMRQGEQETQYF. The CDR3 region has the DNA TGTGCCAGCAGCATGAGACAGGGGGAACAAGAGACCCAGTACTTC.